This is a list of T cell receptor beta chains from one sample in a study of cytomegalovirus exposure and HLA in healthy donors. Sequencing used immunoSEQ multiplex PCR; TCRdb keeps in-frame clones, though not all of them. The sample carries some 110,000 clones, 55% to 75% recorded once. What was sequenced was PBMCs. Every receptor here comes from a woman aged 40 to 49 in good health and CMV-seropositive. The CDR3 runs from the conserved cysteine through the conserved F or W. A D gene is named only where the DNA matches it firmly. The size field is filled for only some rows; it gives once, few, many or a size class.

d_gene	j_gene	abundance	v_gene	CDR3nt	CDR3aa
.	TRBJ1-1	.	TRBV12-5	TGTGCTAGTGGTTTAAAGCCGAACACTGAAGCTTTCTTT	CASGLKPNTEAFF
TRBD1	TRBJ2-3	few	TRBV19	TGTGCCAGTAGTATTAGACAGGGATTCGCGGATACGCAGTATTTT	CASSIRQGFADTQYF
.	TRBJ2-7	.	TRBV10-1	TGCGCCAGCAGTGGCTTTTTACAGGGCGCTATAAGCTCCTACGAGCAGTACTTC	CASSGFLQGAISSYEQYF
TRBD1	TRBJ1-5	.	TRBV30	TGTGCCTGGAGTGTAGGGGGCGCACAGCCCCAGCATTTT	CAWSVGGAQPQHF
.	TRBJ2-7	.	TRBV28	TGTGCCAGCAGTTTTCACAGGGACATTCTGGGGGAGCAGTACTTC	CASSFHRDILGEQYF
TRBD1	TRBJ1-1	few	TRBV5-1	TGCGCCAGCAGCTTAGACAGGGCTAATTTTGAAGCTTTCTTT	CASSLDRANFEAFF
TRBD2	TRBJ2-7	.	TRBV10-3	TGTGCCATCAGTGAGTCTAGCGGGAAAACCTACGAGCAGTACTTC	CAISESSGKTYEQYF
TRBD1	TRBJ1-2	.	TRBV28	TGTGCCAGCAGTCCCGGGACAGGGGTTGGCTACACCTTC	CASSPGTGVGYTF
.	TRBJ1-1	.	TRBV7-3	TGTGCCAGCAGCTTAGGCAGCACTGAAGCTTTCTTT	CASSLGSTEAFF
TRBD2	TRBJ2-2	.	TRBV29-1	TGCAGCGTTGAATCGACTAGCGGGCCGAACACCGGGGAGCTGTTTTTT	CSVESTSGPNTGELFF
.	TRBJ2-1	.	TRBV7-9	TGTGCCAGCACCGACATTTACAATGAGCAGTTCTTC	CASTDIYNEQFF
TRBD1	TRBJ1-1	.	TRBV29-1	TGCAGCGTTGTAAGGGGGCTGAACACTGAAGCTTTCTTT	CSVVRGLNTEAFF
.	TRBJ2-5	.	TRBV5-1	TGCGCCAGCAGCTTGCGGCCAGGGATGTCGGGAGAGACCCAGTACTTC	CASSLRPGMSGETQYF
TRBD1	TRBJ2-7	.	TRBV6-5	TGTGCCAGCAGTTACACCAGGGGGCGGAACGAGCAGTACTTC	CASSYTRGRNEQYF
TRBD2	TRBJ2-5	.	TRBV4-2	TGTGCCAGCAGCCAATTTTGGGGTAGCGGGGCAGCGGGGGAGACCCAGTACTTC	CASSQFWGSGAAGETQYF
TRBD2	TRBJ2-3	many	TRBV7-9	TGTGCCAGCAGGCAGAGTAGCGGGTCCGATACGCAGTATTTT	CASRQSSGSDTQYF
TRBD1	TRBJ2-7	.	TRBV7-9	TGTGCCAGCAGCTCCGGGACAGACTACGAGCAGTACTTC	CASSSGTDYEQYF
.	TRBJ1-5	few	TRBV28	TGTGCCAGCAGTTTATTTACAATTAGCAATCAGCCCCAGCATTTT	CASSLFTISNQPQHF
TRBD1	TRBJ2-2	.	TRBV9	TGTGCCAGCAGCCAGGCCCCTGGAGGGACAGGGTACACCGGGGAGCTGTTTTTT	CASSQAPGGTGYTGELFF
.	TRBJ2-1	.	TRBV9	TGTGCCAGCAGCGAGTTACAGGGTTTCCATGAGCAGTTCTTC	CASSELQGFHEQFF
.	TRBJ2-1	.	TRBV29-1	TGCAGCGTAGCGAACACCTACAATGAGCAGTTCTTC	CSVANTYNEQFF
.	TRBJ2-7	.	TRBV4-3	TGCGCCAGCAGCCATGGAACTAGTGGGTACGAGCAGTACTTC	CASSHGTSGYEQYF
.	TRBJ2-2	.	TRBV7-7	TGTGCCAGCAGCTTAGGGTCGGCCGGGGAGCTGTTTTTT	CASSLGSAGELFF
TRBD1	TRBJ1-1	few	TRBV18	TGTGCCAGCTCACTTAAACAGGGGGCAAGGAACACTGAAGCTTTCTTT	CASSLKQGARNTEAFF
.	TRBJ2-5	.	TRBV5-1	TGCGCCAGCAGCTTCGAGCTGGAGACCCAGTACTTC	CASSFELETQYF
.	TRBJ2-5	few	TRBV2	TGTGCCAGCAGTGAGGAGTCAGTCCAAGAGACCCAGTACTTC	CASSEESVQETQYF
TRBD1	TRBJ1-3	few	TRBV4-3	TGCGCCAGCAGCCAAGTTCACAGGGGACTTCTGACTGGAAACACCATATATTTT	CASSQVHRGLLTGNTIYF
.	TRBJ1-4	.	TRBV9	TGTGCCAGCAGCGTCTTAGGGGGAAGTGGAAAACTGTTTTTT	CASSVLGGSGKLFF
.	TRBJ2-1	.	TRBV6-4	TGTGCCAGCAGTGCAGCGACCGGTTCCTACAATGAGCAGTTCTTC	CASSAATGSYNEQFF
TRBD1	TRBJ1-2	few	TRBV5-4	TGTGCCAGCAGCTTAGAGGCCAGGGGGCCTAACTATGGCTACACCTTC	CASSLEARGPNYGYTF
.	TRBJ1-5	.	TRBV9	TGTGCCAGCAGCCCGGGCGGGGGGGGCAACCAGCCCCAGCATTTT	CASSPGGGGNQPQHF
.	TRBJ2-7	few	TRBV7-9	TGTGCCAGCAGCCACACAGTTGGGTCGCGGGGAGGGCAGTACTTC	CASSHTVGSRGGQYF
.	TRBJ1-4	few	TRBV6-5	TGTGCCAGCAGCCTAGGGGCGATTAATGAAAAACTGTTTTTT	CASSLGAINEKLFF
.	TRBJ2-3	once	TRBV18	TGTGCCAGCTCACCACAGGGGGTTGGCACAGATACGCAGTATTTT	CASSPQGVGTDTQYF
TRBD1	TRBJ1-2	.	TRBV12-5	TGTGCTAGTGGTGAACAGGGGGCAAGGGGCTACACCTTC	CASGEQGARGYTF
TRBD1	TRBJ1-1	few	TRBV20-1	TGCAGTGCCGCTGGACAGGGGGAAGCTTTCTTT	CSAAGQGEAFF
TRBD2	TRBJ2-1	.	TRBV7-9	TGTGCCAGCAGCAATAAAGAGAGACTAGCGGTACACAATGAGCAGTTCTTC	CASSNKERLAVHNEQFF
.	TRBJ2-4	.	TRBV29-1	TGCAGCGTTGGGGACACCCGAGCCAAAAACATTCAGTACTTC	CSVGDTRAKNIQYF
TRBD2	TRBJ2-5	.	TRBV4-3	TGCGCCAGCAGCCCGTCTCCCACTAGCGGGAGGGGGGGCGAGGAGACCCAGTACTTC	CASSPSPTSGRGGEETQYF
.	TRBJ2-1	.	TRBV10-3	TGTGCCATCAGTGGGGTGGGCGCGGTGGACACCTACAATGAGCAGTTCTTC	CAISGVGAVDTYNEQFF
TRBD1	TRBJ1-1	.	TRBV9	TGTGCCAGCAGCGTGGGGGACAGGTCCTTGAACACTGAAGCTTTCTTT	CASSVGDRSLNTEAFF
.	TRBJ1-4	.	TRBV28	TGTGCCAGCGGGCAGATGGTGGATGAAAAACTGTTTTTT	CASGQMVDEKLFF
TRBD2	TRBJ2-1	.	TRBV4-3	TGCGCCAGCAGCCAACACTATCTAGCGGGATTCTCCTACAATGAGCAGTTCTTC	CASSQHYLAGFSYNEQFF
TRBD2	TRBJ2-7	.	TRBV5-4	TGTGCCAGCAGCTTGGATAGCGGGAGATCCTACGAGCAGTACTTC	CASSLDSGRSYEQYF
TRBD2	TRBJ2-3	few	TRBV4-1	TGCGCCAGCAGCCACCTCGGACTAGCGGGGACCACAGATACGCAGTATTTT	CASSHLGLAGTTDTQYF
TRBD1	TRBJ2-2	few	TRBV5-1	TGCGCCAGCAGCCTAGACAGGGTTGATACCGGGGAGCTGTTTTTT	CASSLDRVDTGELFF
.	TRBJ2-2	.	TRBV4-3	TGCGCCAGCAGCCCCGCGGGCGAAATTAACACCGGGGAGCTGTTTTTT	CASSPAGEINTGELFF
.	TRBJ2-7	once	TRBV30	TGTGCCTGGGGAGAGAAGAGCAGGGGCTCCTACGAGCAGTACTTC	CAWGEKSRGSYEQYF
TRBD2	TRBJ2-6	few	TRBV27	TGTGCCAGCAGTTTGGGAGGGGCGAACTCTGGGGCCAACGTCCTGACTTTC	CASSLGGANSGANVLTF
TRBD2	TRBJ2-7	.	TRBV4-2	TGTGCCAGCAGCCAAGGTGCCCGCGGGAGGGCCCCATACGAGCAGTACTTC	CASSQGARGRAPYEQYF
TRBD2	TRBJ2-2	.	TRBV29-1	TGCAGCGTGGGATTGGTGGGACTAGCGGACACCGGGGAGCTGTTTTTT	CSVGLVGLADTGELFF
.	TRBJ1-1	.	TRBV7-2	TGTGCCAGCAGCTTACCGGACATCTGGGATCAAAAAGACACTGAAGCTTTCTTT	CASSLPDIWDQKDTEAFF
.	TRBJ1-1	.	TRBV4-2	TGTGCCAGCACCCGGCGGGCGGACACTGAAGCTTTCTTT	CASTRRADTEAFF